These 3 T cell receptor beta chains were sequenced from one sample in a study of regulatory T cells in long-lasting Graves disease. Arm-PCR of CDR3 regions and iRepertoire HTBI primers were the basis on which TCR beta libraries were built. Each CDR3 protein gets one entry after TCRdb re-called the multiplex PCR reads with MiXCR. The sample holds fewer than 650,000 distinct CDR3 sequences, roughly 15% seen once. As to time point: newly diagnosed GD, antithyroid drugs for less than 3 months. The TCR library used RNA extracted from PBMCs. These data also formed part of another study, on T cells in Graves' hyperthyroidism and ophthalmopathy.

This specimen was peripheral blood mononuclear cells (PBMCs), taken at new diagnosis, from a patient treated with antithyroid drugs. These receptors were taken from a woman aged 25 to 45 with Graves disease.

V usage is TRBV9 and J usage is TRBJ2-1; 10 bases are shared with TRBD2. Germline V gene sequence: CDR1 SGDLS, CDR2 YYNGEE. V dropped 0 bases and J dropped 8; count of bases not matched to a gene: 5. The CDR3 extends over 15 amino acids. The CDR3, as DNA: TGTGCCAGCAGCGTAGAGTCTAGCGGGAGCGATGAGCAGTTCTTC. As protein: CASSVESSGSDEQFF.

At least ten counts were recorded for this clonotype. This chain links TRBV6-1 with TRBJ2-3; 7 bases map to TRBD2. Germline-derived CDR1 and CDR2 are MNHNS and SASEGT. CDR3 length: 17 residues. Trimming took 2 bases from V and 0 from J; bases not matched to a gene: 8. In DNA, the CDR3 is TGTGCCAGCAGTGAAATGGCCGGGGGGTTCAGCACAGATACGCAGTATTTT. Protein sequence: CASSEMAGGFSTDTQYF.

J is TRBJ1-4 and V is TRBV15, with 8 bases aligning to TRBD1. Germline V gene sequence: CDR1 LNHNV, CDR2 YYDKDF (reference sequence). V was clipped by 2 bases and J by 6 bases; unmatched bases: 5. CDR3 length: 15 residues. The chain's CDR3 is CATSRFDRGHEKLFF. CDR3 in DNA: TGTGCCACCAGCAGATTCGACAGGGGTCATGAAAAACTGTTTTTT.